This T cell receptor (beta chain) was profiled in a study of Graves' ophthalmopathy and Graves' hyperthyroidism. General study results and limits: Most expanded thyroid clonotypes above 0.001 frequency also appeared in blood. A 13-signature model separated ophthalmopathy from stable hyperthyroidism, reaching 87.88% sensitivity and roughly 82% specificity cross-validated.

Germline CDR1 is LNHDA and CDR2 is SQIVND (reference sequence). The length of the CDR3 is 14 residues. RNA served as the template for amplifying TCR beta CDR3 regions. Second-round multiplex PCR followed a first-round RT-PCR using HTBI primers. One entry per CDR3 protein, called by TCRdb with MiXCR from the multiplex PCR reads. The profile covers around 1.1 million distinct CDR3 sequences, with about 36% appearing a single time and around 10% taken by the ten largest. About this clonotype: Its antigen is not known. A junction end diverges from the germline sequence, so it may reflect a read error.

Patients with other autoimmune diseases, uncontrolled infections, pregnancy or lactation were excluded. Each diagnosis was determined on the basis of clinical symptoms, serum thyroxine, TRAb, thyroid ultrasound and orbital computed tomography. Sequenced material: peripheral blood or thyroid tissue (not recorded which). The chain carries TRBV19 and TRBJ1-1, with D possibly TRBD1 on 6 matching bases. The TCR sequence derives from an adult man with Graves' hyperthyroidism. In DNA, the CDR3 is TGCGCCAGTAGTACACAGGGTCGCCGGGGGGAAGCTTTCTTT. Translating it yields CASSTQGRRGEAFF.